The source of this T cell receptor beta chain is a study of vaccination effects on CD4 cells after COVID-19. Libraries were prepared by immunoSEQ multiplex PCR; TCRdb keeps only in-frame clonotypes and omits some of them. The sample lists tens of thousands of clones; less than 75% were seen once. Turning to this clone: Its antigen is not identified.

ViraFEST used viral peptide pools to expand antigen-specific CD4+ T cells before sequencing. Cultured cells yielded isolated CD4+ T cells after roughly 11 days. Every participant took two doses of the BNT162b2 or mRNA-1273 vaccine. The CDR3 runs to 19 residues. V trimming: 8 bases; J trimming: 4 bases; junction bases outside the gene matches: 17. Per germline, CDR1 WNHNN and CDR2 SYGVQD (reference sequence). Here the sequenced sample was CD4+ T cells from PBMCs cultured with SARS-CoV-2 spike peptides, taken after COVID-19 vaccination. The clonotype comes from a human donor who received a COVID-19 vaccine. V usage is TRBV10-1 and J usage is TRBJ2-1; TRBD2 matches 13 bases. Here the CDR3 reads CASPPRTSGRKAGYNEQFF. The CDR3 nucleotides read TGCGCCAGCCCTCCCAGGACTAGCGGGAGAAAAGCGGGTTACAATGAGCAGTTCTTC.